This record concerns one T cell receptor (gamma chain) sequence. Using about 200 ng of biopsy DNA, TRG was amplified with LymphoTrack primers. TCRdb re-analyzed the multiplex PCR reads via CATT. The sample records around 730 gamma-chain clones, around 47% being singletons. For each case, the template was genomic DNA from ten roughly 4.6-µm formalin-fixed paraffin-embedded scrolls. This sample was included in a study of intestinal T cells in coeliac disease. Germline CDR1 reads VENAVY; CDR2 reads YDSYNSRV. V gave up 6 bases and J gave up 8 bases; unmatched junction bases: 7. This CDR3 is built from 11 residues.

Sequenced sample: a duodenal biopsy. J is TRGJ1 or TRGJ2 and V is TRGV8. This clonotype was sampled from a human donor with celiac disease. CDR3 loop: CATWTKNKKLF. CDR3 nucleotide sequence: TGTGCCACCTGGACAAAAAATAAGAAACTCTTT.